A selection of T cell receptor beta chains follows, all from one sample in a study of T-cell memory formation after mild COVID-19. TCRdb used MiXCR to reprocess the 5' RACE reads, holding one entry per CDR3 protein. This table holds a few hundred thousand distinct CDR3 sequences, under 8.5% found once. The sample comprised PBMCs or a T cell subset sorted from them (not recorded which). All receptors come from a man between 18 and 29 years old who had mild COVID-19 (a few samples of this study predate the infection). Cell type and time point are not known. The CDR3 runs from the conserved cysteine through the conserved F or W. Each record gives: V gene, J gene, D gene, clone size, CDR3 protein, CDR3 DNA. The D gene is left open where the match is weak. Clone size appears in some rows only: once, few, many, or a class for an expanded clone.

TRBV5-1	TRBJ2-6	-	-	CASSSLPGANVLTF	TGCGCCAGCAGCTCCCTACCTGGGGCCAACGTCCTGACTTTC
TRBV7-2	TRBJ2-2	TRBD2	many	CASSLEGLAGGRTGELFF	TGTGCCAGCAGCTTAGAGGGACTAGCGGGGGGGCGCACCGGGGAGCTGTTTTTT
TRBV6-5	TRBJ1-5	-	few	CASSSVTSGQPQHF	TGTGCCAGCAGTTCGGTAACGTCGGGTCAGCCCCAGCATTTT
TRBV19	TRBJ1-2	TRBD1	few	CASRQGLYGYTF	TGTGCCAGTCGACAGGGCCTCTATGGCTACACCTTC
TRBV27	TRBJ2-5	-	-	CASSPGKQTQYF	TGTGCCAGCAGCCCCGGAAAACAGACCCAGTACTTC
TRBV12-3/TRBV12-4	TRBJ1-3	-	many	CASSPIQGNTIYF	TGTGCCAGCAGTCCCATACAAGGAAACACCATATATTTT
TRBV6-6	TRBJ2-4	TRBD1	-	CASSLGTGGAQNIQYF	TGTGCCAGCAGCCTAGGGACAGGGGGCGCTCAAAACATTCAGTACTTC
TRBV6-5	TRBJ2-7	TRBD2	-	CASSAAGTRGHEQYF	TGTGCCAGCAGTGCCGCCGGGACTAGAGGTCACGAGCAGTACTTC
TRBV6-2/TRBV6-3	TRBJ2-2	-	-	CASSSPLEAGELFF	TGTGCCAGCAGTTCCCCGCTAGAGGCCGGGGAGCTGTTTTTT
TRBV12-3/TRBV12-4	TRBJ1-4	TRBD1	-	CASSPRGQGARNEKLFF	TGTGCCAGCAGCCCCCGCGGACAGGGGGCGCGTAATGAAAAACTGTTTTTT
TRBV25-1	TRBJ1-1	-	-	CASSEYTAPPRAAFF	TGTGCCAGCAGTGAATATACGGCCCCCCCCCGGGCGGCTTTCTTT
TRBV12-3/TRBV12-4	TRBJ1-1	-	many	CASHPGVLATEAFF	TGTGCCAGCCATCCAGGGGTTTTGGCGACTGAAGCTTTCTTT
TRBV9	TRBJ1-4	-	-	CASSASGASNEKLFF	TGTGCCAGCAGCGCCTCCGGTGCTTCTAATGAAAAACTGTTTTTT
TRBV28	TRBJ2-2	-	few	CASRTGHTGELFF	TGTGCCAGCAGGACGGGGCACACCGGGGAGCTGTTTTTT
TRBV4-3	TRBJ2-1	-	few	CASSQTGPPYDEQFF	TGCGCCAGCAGCCAGACCGGACCCCCCTACGATGAGCAGTTCTTC
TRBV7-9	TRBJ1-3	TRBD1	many	CASSSTGGASGNTIYF	TGTGCCAGCAGCTCGACAGGGGGCGCGTCGGGAAACACCATATATTTT
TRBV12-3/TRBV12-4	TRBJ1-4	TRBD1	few	CASSQDRSGEKLFF	TGTGCCAGCAGCCAGGACAGGTCGGGCGAAAAACTGTTTTTT
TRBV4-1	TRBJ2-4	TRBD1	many	CASSREDRGHIQYF	TGCGCCAGCAGTCGTGAAGACAGGGGGCACATTCAGTACTTC
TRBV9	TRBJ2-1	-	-	CASSKTGSYNEQFF	TGTGCCAGCAGCAAAACGGGGAGTTACAATGAGCAGTTCTTC
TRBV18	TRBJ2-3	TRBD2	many	CASSQLAGRTDTQYF	TGTGCCAGCTCACAACTAGCGGGGCGCACAGATACGCAGTATTTT
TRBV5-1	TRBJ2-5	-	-	CASSLGLGGETQYF	TGCGCCAGCAGCTTGGGCCTCGGTGGCGAGACCCAGTACTTC
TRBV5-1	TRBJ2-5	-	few	CASTWQGEETQYF	TGCGCCAGCACTTGGCAGGGAGAGGAGACCCAGTACTTC
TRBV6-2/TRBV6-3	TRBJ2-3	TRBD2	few	CASSFSKRGSTDTQYF	TGTGCCAGCAGTTTCTCAAAGCGGGGGAGCACAGATACGCAGTATTTT
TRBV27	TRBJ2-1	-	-	CASSLGGWDNEQFF	TGTGCCAGCAGTTTAGGGGGGTGGGACAATGAGCAGTTCTTC
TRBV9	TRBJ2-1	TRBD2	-	CASTTSGGDNEQFF	TGTGCCAGCACGACTAGCGGGGGGGACAATGAGCAGTTCTTC
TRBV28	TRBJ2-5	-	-	CASSGLFYQGRLGTQYF	TGTGCCTCCTCGGGCCTTTTTTACCAGGGACGGCTAGGGACCCAGTACTTC
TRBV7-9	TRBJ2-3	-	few	CASSRIGSTDTQYF	TGTGCCAGCAGTAGGATCGGGAGCACAGATACGCAGTATTTT
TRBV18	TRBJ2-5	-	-	CASSLETAYQETQYF	TGTGCCAGCTCCCTCGAGACAGCGTACCAAGAGACCCAGTACTTC
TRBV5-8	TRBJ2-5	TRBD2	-	CASSLVVSGAETQYF	TGTGCCAGCAGCTTGGTGGTTAGCGGGGCCGAGACCCAGTACTTC
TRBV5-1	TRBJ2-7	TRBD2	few	CASSKRSGLAGATYEQYF	TGCGCCAGCAGCAAGCGTTCGGGACTAGCGGGGGCGACCTACGAGCAGTACTTC
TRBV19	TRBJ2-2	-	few	CASSMGQLNTGELFF	TGTGCCAGTAGTATGGGCCAGCTTAACACCGGGGAGCTGTTTTTT
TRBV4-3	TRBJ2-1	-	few	CASSQEPPTSGSYNEQFF	TGCGCCAGCAGCCAAGAACCACCCACCTCTGGCTCCTACAATGAGCAGTTCTTC
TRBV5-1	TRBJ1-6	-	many	CASSLEPVGTSPLHF	TGCGCCAGCAGCTTGGAGCCTGTCGGGACTTCACCCCTCCACTTT
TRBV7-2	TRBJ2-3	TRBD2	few	CASSPQAGRTDTQYF	TGTGCCAGCAGCCCGCAAGCGGGGAGGACAGATACGCAGTATTTT
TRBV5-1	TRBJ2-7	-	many	CASSFGGDNEQYF	TGCGCCAGCAGCTTCGGAGGGGATAACGAGCAGTACTTC
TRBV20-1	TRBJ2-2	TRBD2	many	CSARSSGGFTGELFF	TGCAGTGCTAGATCTAGCGGGGGGTTCACCGGGGAGCTGTTTTTT
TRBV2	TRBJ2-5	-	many	CAPGDQETQYF	TGTGCTCCGGGAGACCAAGAGACCCAGTACTTC
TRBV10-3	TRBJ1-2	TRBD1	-	CAIGTGVGYTF	TGTGCCATTGGGACAGGGGTCGGCTACACCTTC
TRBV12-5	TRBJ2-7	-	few	CASGLVPEAYEQYF	TGTGCTAGTGGTTTGGTACCAGAAGCCTACGAGCAGTACTTC
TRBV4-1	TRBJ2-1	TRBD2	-	CASSPLNAGDGQFF	TGCGCCAGCAGCCCACTGAACGCGGGGGATGGGCAGTTCTTC
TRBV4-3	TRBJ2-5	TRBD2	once	CASSQDSSGETQYF	TGCGCCAGCAGCCAAGATTCTAGCGGAGAGACCCAGTACTTC
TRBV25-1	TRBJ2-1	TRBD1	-	CASSVSGTVYNEQFF	TGTGCCAGCAGTGTCTCCGGGACAGTCTACAATGAGCAGTTCTTC
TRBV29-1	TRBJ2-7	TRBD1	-	CSVEDRGQDYEQYF	TGCAGCGTCGAAGACAGGGGGCAAGACTACGAGCAGTACTTC
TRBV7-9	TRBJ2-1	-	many	CASSLEWEQFF	TGTGCCAGCAGCTTAGAATGGGAGCAGTTCTTC
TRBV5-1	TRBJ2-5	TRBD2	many	CASSLSGIQETQYF	TGCGCCAGCAGCCTGAGCGGGATCCAAGAGACCCAGTACTTC
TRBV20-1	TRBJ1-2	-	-	CSARGGQAGTF	TGCAGTGCCAGGGGAGGCCAAGCAGGCACCTTC
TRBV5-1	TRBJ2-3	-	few	CASSFGDERYTDTQYF	TGCGCCAGCAGCTTTGGGGATGAGCGGTACACAGATACGCAGTATTTT
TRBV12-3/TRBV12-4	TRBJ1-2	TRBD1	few	CASSPVRGLGYTF	TGTGCCAGCAGTCCGGTTAGGGGGCTGGGGTACACCTTC
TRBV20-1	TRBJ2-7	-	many	CSARDPQRFPYEQYF	TGCAGTGCTAGAGATCCCCAACGGTTCCCTTACGAGCAGTACTTC
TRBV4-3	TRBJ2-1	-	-	CASSQDRVDEQFF	TGCGCCAGCAGCCAAGATAGGGTTGACGAGCAGTTCTTC
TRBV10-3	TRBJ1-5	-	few	CAIRREGNQPQHF	TGTGCCATCAGGAGGGAGGGCAATCAGCCCCAGCATTTT
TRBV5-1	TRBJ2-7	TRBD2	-	CASSTSGGYEQYF	TGCGCCAGCAGCACTAGCGGGGGATACGAGCAGTACTTC
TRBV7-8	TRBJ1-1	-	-	CASGRKYTEAFF	TGTGCCAGCGGACGAAAGTACACTGAAGCTTTCTTT